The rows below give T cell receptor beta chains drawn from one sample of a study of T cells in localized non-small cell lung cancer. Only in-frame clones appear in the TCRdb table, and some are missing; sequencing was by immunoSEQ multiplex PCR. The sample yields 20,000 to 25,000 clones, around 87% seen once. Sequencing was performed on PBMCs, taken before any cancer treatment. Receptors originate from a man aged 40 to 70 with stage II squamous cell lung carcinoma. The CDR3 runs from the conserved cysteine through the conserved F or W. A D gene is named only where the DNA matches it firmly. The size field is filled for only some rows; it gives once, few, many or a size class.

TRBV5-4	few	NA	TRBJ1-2	TGTGCCAGCACCCCAGGAGCAGGGAACTATGGCTACACCTTC	CASTPGAGNYGYTF
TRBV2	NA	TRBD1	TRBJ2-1	TGTGCCAGCAGGAGGGACAGGGCCGATGAGCAGTTCTTC	CASRRDRADEQFF
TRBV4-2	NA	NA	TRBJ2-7	TGTGCCAGCAGCCAAGGGGGGAGCTACGAGCAGTACTTC	CASSQGGSYEQYF
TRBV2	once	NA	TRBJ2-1	TGTGCCAGCAGAGGGGGCGGGAGCTCCTACAATGAGCAGTTCTTC	CASRGGGSSYNEQFF
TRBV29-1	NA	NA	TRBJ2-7	TGCAGCGCGACAGGTTCGGGCTACGAGCAGTACTTC	CSATGSGYEQYF
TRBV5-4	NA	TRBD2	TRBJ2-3	TGTGCCAGCAGCGGGGGGGGTATCGCGCAGTATTTT	CASSGGGIAQYF
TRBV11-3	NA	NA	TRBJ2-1	TGTGCCAGCAGCGCGGATTCTAGGAGCGGCTACAATGAGCAGTTCTTC	CASSADSRSGYNEQFF
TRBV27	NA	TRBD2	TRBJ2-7	TGTGCCAGCAGTTATGCCCCAGCGGGGCTGCCCCGCGAGCAGTACTTC	CASSYAPAGLPREQYF
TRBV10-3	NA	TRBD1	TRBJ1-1	TGTGCCATCAGTGAGATTACAGGGGCGAACACTGAAGCTTTCTTT	CAISEITGANTEAFF
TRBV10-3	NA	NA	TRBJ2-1	TGTGCCATCAGTGGCGGGGCTAGCTCCTACAATGAGCAGTTCTTC	CAISGGASSYNEQFF
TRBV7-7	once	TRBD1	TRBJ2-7	TGTGCCAGCAGTAGGGACAGGGGCTACGAGCAGTACTTC	CASSRDRGYEQYF
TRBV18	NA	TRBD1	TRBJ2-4	TGTGCCAGCTCAGTTAACCGACAGGGTAGAGCCCTTTCCAAAAACATTCAATACTTC	CASSVNRQGRALSKNIQYF
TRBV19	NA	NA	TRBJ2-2	TGTGCCAGTAAGCAGGCGGAAAACACCGGGGAGCTGTTTTTT	CASKQAENTGELFF
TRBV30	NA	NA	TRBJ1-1	TGTGCCTGGAGTGTTGGGGTCGGGAACACTGAAGCTTTCTTT	CAWSVGVGNTEAFF
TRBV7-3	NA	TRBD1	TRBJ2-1	TGTGCCAGCAGCACGACAGGGGCGAAGAATGAGCAGTTCTTC	CASSTTGAKNEQFF